The 23 T cell receptor beta chains below were found in one sample sequenced in a study of cytotoxic CD8 clonotypes in ibrutinib-treated CLL. Here immunoSEQ multiplex PCR was the method, and the copy in TCRdb shows in-frame clones only, minus some. The sample consists of roughly 150,000 clones, roughly 77% of them appearing once. The sample consisted of PBMCs, taken after 12 months of ibrutinib treatment. The receptors here all came from a human donor with chronic lymphocytic leukemia.

This sequence joins TRBV14 and TRBJ2-5, with 9 bases that match TRBD2. With 4 bases clipped from V and 5 bases from J, the junction kept 8 bases outside the gene matches. CDR1 SGHDN and CDR2 FVKESK come from the germline V gene. The CDR3 extends over 15 amino acids. CDR3: CASSPSGRRLETQYF. CDR3 sequence (DNA): TGTGCCAGCAGCCCCAGCGGGAGGAGGCTGGAGACCCAGTACTTC.

This clone was seen a few times. An end of the junction differs from the germline gene, which may be a read error. The chain employs TRBV7-9 and TRBJ1-2; D gene unclear. Germline V gene lookup returns CDR1 SEHNR and CDR2 FQNEAQ (reference sequence). This CDR3 spans 16 amino acids. CDR3 sequence reads: CASSQERDVNLYGYTF. The CDR3 coding sequence is TGCGCCAGCAGCCAAGAAAGAGACGTGAATCTCTATGGCTACACCTTC.

The chain uses TRBV28 and TRBJ2-7, with D maybe TRBD2 (6 bases). Germline CDR1 MDHEN, CDR2 SYDVKM. This CDR3 is built from 18 residues. V lost 4 bases and J lost 2, with 24 bases in between. The CDR3: CASSSPMGGRTAAYEQYF. The CDR3 bases are TGTGCCAGCAGTTCCCCAATGGGAGGACGTACGGCGGCCTACGAGCAGTACTTC. Drawing the rest from reference TRBV28 and TRBJ2-7, the complete variable domain is DVKVTQSSRYLVKRTGEKVFLECVQDMDHENMFWYRQDPGLGLRLIYFSYDVKMKEKGDIPEGYSVSREKKERFSLILESASTNQTSMYLCASSSPMGGRTAAYEQYFGPGTRLTVT.

The genes are TRBV29-1 and TRBJ1-3; D remains ambiguous. V lost 3 bases and J 6 bases, leaving 18 bases between the germline ends. Germline CDR1 reads SQVTM; CDR2 reads ANQGSEA. The CDR3 is 15 amino acids. The CDR3 is CSVDGGDPSPNTIYF. As DNA, the CDR3 is TGCAGCGTTGATGGTGGGGATCCCTCGCCAAACACCATATATTTT.

This clone appeared once. The chain couples TRBV19 to TRBJ1-1; possible D gene TRBD1, 5 bases. The CDR3 extends over 13 amino acids. Germline V CDR1 and CDR2: LNHDA, SQIVND (reference sequence). V was clipped by 5 bases and J by 6 bases, with 13 bases between them. The chain's CDR3 is CASSFIQAPEAFF. In DNA, the CDR3 is TGTGCCAGTAGTTTTATACAGGCCCCTGAAGCTTTCTTT.

This chain uses TRBV7-9 with TRBJ2-7; D is unclear. Germline V gives CDR1 SEHNR, CDR2 FQNEAQ (reference sequence). V was pared by 4 bases and J by 4 bases, with 8 bases between. CDR3 length: 12 residues. The CDR3 nucleotides are TGTGCCAGCAGCTCATTACAGTACGAGCAGTACTTC. This sequence encodes CASSSLQYEQYF. The full variable domain, in which reference TRBV7-9 and TRBJ2-7 provide the parts outside the CDR3, is DTGVSQNPRHKITKRGQNVTFRCDPISEHNRLYWYRQTLGQGPEFLTYFQNEAQLEKSRLLSDRFSAERPKGSFSTLEIQRTEQGDSAMYLCASSSLQYEQYFGPGTRLTVT.

The gene calls are TRBV5-5 and TRBJ2-1; D ambiguous. V was trimmed by 5 bases and J by 6 bases, leaving 15 bases between them. This CDR3 contains 14 residues. The germline V gene encodes CDR1 SGHKS and CDR2 YYEKEE (reference sequence). The CDR3 DNA follows: TGTGCCAGCAGGGTAGCTCCGGCGTCCAATGAGCAGTTCTTC. It specifies CASRVAPASNEQFF.

The genes are TRBV19 and TRBJ1-2; TRBD1 aligns across 7 bases. The junction had 5 bases not matched to a gene; V was cut back by 0 bases and J by 4 bases. Germline CDR1 is LNHDA and CDR2 is SQIVND (reference sequence). The CDR3 is 15 amino acids. As DNA, the CDR3 is TGTGCCAGTAGTATAGAGACAGGGCCATCCTATGGCTACACCTTC. This codes for CASSIETGPSYGYTF.

This clone was counted once. The gene calls are TRBV19 and TRBJ1-4; 9 bases fit TRBD1. This CDR3 is built from 14 residues. Germline V gene data show CDR1 as LNHDA and CDR2 as SQIVND (reference sequence). After removal of 7 bases from V and 5 bases from J, the junction contained 5 bases not matched to a gene. The CDR3 sequence is CASTRTGANEKLFF. DNA for the CDR3: TGTGCCAGTACCCGGACAGGGGCGAATGAAAAACTGTTTTTT. Complete variable domain (other parts from reference TRBV19 and TRBJ1-4): DGGITQSPKYLFRKEGQNVTLSCEQNLNHDAMYWYRQDPGQGLRLIYYSQIVNDFQKGDIAEGYSVSREKKESFPLTVTSAQKNPTAFYLCASTRTGANEKLFFGSGTQLSVL.

The chain combines TRBV20-1 with TRBJ2-1, with TRBD1 as a possible D gene (5 bases). V was trimmed by 7 bases and J by 12 bases, leaving 16 bases between them. Looked up from germline, CDR1 is DFQATT and CDR2 is SNEGSKA (reference sequence). This CDR3 contains 11 residues. The DNA of the CDR3 is TGCAGTGGTCATCAGGGTGAGAGGCAGTTCTTC. Translation gives CSGHQGERQFF.

The rearrangement uses TRBV28 and TRBJ1-6, with 9 bases identical to TRBD1. Per the germline V gene, CDR1 is MDHEN and CDR2 is SYDVKM. J was trimmed by 10 bases and V by 9 bases; bases with no gene match: 7. There are 13 residues in the CDR3. This CDR3 reads CASVTGGWSPLHF. As DNA, the CDR3 is TGTGCCAGTGTTACAGGGGGCTGGTCACCCCTCCACTTT.

Only a few counts were recorded for this clone. The chain recombines TRBV7-2 with TRBJ1-1; 7 positions agree with TRBD1. The CDR3 length is 14 residues. Germline loops: CDR1 SGHTA, CDR2 FQGNSA. J lost 5 bases, V lost 5 bases, and 8 bases had no gene match. CDR3 in amino acids: CASSETGRGTEAFF. In nucleotides, the CDR3 is TGTGCCAGCAGCGAGACAGGGAGGGGGACTGAAGCTTTCTTT.

The chain has TRBV19 and TRBJ2-7, with 8 bases fitting TRBD1. The germline V gene encodes CDR1 LNHDA and CDR2 SQIVND (reference sequence). The CDR3 covers 14 residues. V shed 4 bases, J shed 5 bases, and the junction held 7 bases outside the gene matches. This chain's CDR3 is CASSKAGQVDEQYF. The CDR3 bases are TGTGCCAGTAGTAAGGCGGGACAGGTGGACGAGCAGTACTTC.

This clone was detected a few times. V is TRBV2 and J is TRBJ1-1; D ambiguous. Germline CDR1 is SNHLY and CDR2 is FYNNEI. V lost 5 bases to trimming and J lost 1 base, with 8 bases between them. The CDR3 consists of 13 residues. CDR3 DNA sequence: TGTGCCAGCAGTAGACTTGAGAACACTGAAGCTTTCTTT. Its protein is CASSRLENTEAFF.

This rearrangement joins TRBV23-1 to TRBJ2-7, with D possibly being TRBD1 (6 bases). TRBV23-1 is flagged as an ORF with uncertain function. Between the trimmed V and J ends, which lost 4 bases and 5 bases, there was a span of 21 bases. CDR3 length equals 16 residues. CDR3: CASSPRQSKTGNEQYF. The CDR3, as DNA: TGCGCCAGCAGTCCCCGACAGTCTAAAACAGGGAACGAGCAGTACTTC.

This clone has only one observation. CDR3 loop: CASSLGIQGGEQFF. The CDR3 bases are TGTGCCAGCAGCTTAGGCATACAGGGGGGTGAGCAGTTCTTC. The rearrangement joins TRBV7-2 to TRBJ2-1, with 8 bases identical to TRBD1. There are 14 residues in the CDR3. Trimming at V came to 1 base and at J to 9 bases, leaving 5 bases not matched to a gene. The germline gives CDR1 SGHTA, CDR2 FQGNSA.

This rearrangement joins TRBV5-6 to TRBJ1-3, with a possible D match to TRBD1 (5 bases). The V end lost 3 bases, the J end lost 0 bases, and 19 bases lay between the germline ends. Looked up from germline, CDR1 is SGHDT and CDR2 is YYEEEE. The CDR3 loop spans 18 amino acids. As DNA, the CDR3 is TGTGCCAGCAGCTCTGGGGCAGCTATTTCATACTCTGGAAACACCATATATTTT. Amino acid sequence: CASSSGAAISYSGNTIYF.

The chain recombines TRBV5-4 with TRBJ2-5, with a possible D match to TRBD1 (6 bases). Trimming pared 3 bases from V and 1 base from J, leaving 16 bases between. This CDR3 region has 16 residues. Per germline, CDR1 SGHNT and CDR2 YYREEE (reference sequence). The CDR3 protein is CASSSPGTQPQETQYF. The CDR3 bases are TGTGCCAGCAGCTCCCCCGGGACACAGCCCCAAGAGACCCAGTACTTC.

The chain combines TRBV5-1 with TRBJ2-7; 9 nucleotides agree with TRBD1. The ends lost 3 bases at V and 7 bases at J; junction bases unmatched: 8. The CDR3 runs to 14 residues. Germline V gives CDR1 SGHRS, CDR2 YFSETQ. CDR3 loop: CASSWSQGAVEQYF. In DNA form, the CDR3 reads TGCGCCAGCAGCTGGTCACAGGGGGCGGTTGAGCAGTACTTC.

Only a few counts were recorded for this clone. The chain employs TRBV2 and TRBJ1-6, with 8 nucleotides matching TRBD1. In germline, CDR1 is SNHLY, CDR2 FYNNEI. The CDR3 loop spans 13 amino acids. Trimming took 3 bases from V and 9 from J; bases not matched to a gene: 1. The CDR3 loop is CASSDRGLSPLHF. The CDR3 nucleotides are TGTGCCAGCAGTGACAGGGGGCTTTCACCCCTCCACTTT. Full variable domain (missing parts from reference TRBV2 and TRBJ1-6): EPEVTQTPSHQVTQMGQEVILRCVPISNHLYFYWYRQILGQKVEFLVSFYNNEISEKSEIFDDQFSVERPDGSNFTLKIRSTKLEDSAMYFCASSDRGLSPLHFGNGTRLTVT.

This clone was found once. The rearrangement uses TRBV15 and TRBJ2-1; D is uncertain. Trimming removed 10 bases from V and 0 bases from J, with 10 bases in between. The CDR3 length is 13 residues. CDR1 is LNHNV, CDR2 YYDKDF, per germline (reference sequence). CDR3 loop: CAISRPSYNEQFF. The CDR3, as DNA: TGTGCCATCTCTAGGCCCTCCTACAATGAGCAGTTCTTC.

The chain joins TRBV11-2 to TRBJ2-7; 14 bases fit TRBD2. The CDR3 runs to 16 residues. Germline V gene sequence: CDR1 SGHAT, CDR2 FQNNGV. Unmatched junction bases numbered 8, after V lost 6 bases and J lost 4 bases. CDR3 region: CASRLGLAGGWYEQYF. DNA for the CDR3: TGTGCCAGCAGACTTGGACTAGCGGGAGGTTGGTACGAGCAGTACTTC.

The chain carries TRBV7-8 and TRBJ1-3; the match to TRBD1 covers 8 bases. J was trimmed by 4 bases and V by 0 bases; bases with no gene match: 2. Per the germline V gene, CDR1 is SGHVS and CDR2 is FQNEAQ. The CDR3 is made up of 15 amino acids. CDR3 in amino acids: CASSLAGQGGNTIYF. Here the CDR3 DNA reads TGTGCCAGCAGCTTAGCCGGACAGGGAGGAAACACCATATATTTT.